These 30 T cell receptor beta chains originate from one sample sequenced in a study of blood T cell repertoires in COVID-19 (dated by TCRdb to 2019 to 2021). Library prep was done by the immunoSEQ multiplex PCR assay. The table comes from immuneACCESS by way of TCRdb, which keeps in-frame sequences with V and J called. Part of the clones is missing from these tables; in studies checked, under half for an unresolved V gene and the rest for unknown reasons. This sample gives about 250,000 clones in total; approximately 90% of them show up just once. The ten largest clones capture approximately 1.7% of the sample. The source material was PBMCs or T cells enriched from blood (not recorded which). The receptors stem from a man aged 40-49 years who had recovered from COVID-19.

The chain has TRBV18 and TRBJ1-5; 8 positions match TRBD1. The CDR3 spans 14 residues. CDR1 and CDR2 (germline): KGHSH, LQKENI. The J segment lost 5 bases and the V segment lost 5 bases, leaving 5 bases of the junction unmatched. The CDR3 spells CASSSGQDYQPQHF. DNA of the CDR3: TGTGCCAGCTCATCGGGACAGGACTATCAGCCCCAGCATTTT.

Only a few counts were recorded for this clone. The CDR3 region is CASSLLGGQGHEQFF. The CDR3 DNA reads TGTGCCAGCAGCCTTTTGGGGGGACAGGGTCATGAGCAGTTCTTC. The chain links TRBV5-6 to TRBJ2-1; 9 bases match TRBD1. The germline CDR1 and CDR2 sequences are SGHDT and YYEEEE. The CDR3 contains 15 residues. The V and J ends lost 4 bases and 8 bases, in that order; junction bases with no gene match: 10.

The rearrangement uses TRBV5-1 and TRBJ2-5; the D gene is possibly TRBD2 (6 bases). Germline CDR1 and CDR2: SGHRS and YFSETQ. V lost 4 bases, J lost 2 bases, and 9 bases lay in between. CDR3 length: 13 amino acids. The CDR3 DNA reads as TGCGCCAGCAGCCCTCTAGCGCAAGAGACCCAGTACTTC. Residues: CASSPLAQETQYF.

The rearrangement links TRBV10-3 to TRBJ1-2, with TRBD1 matching over 9 bases. The CDR3 totals 14 residues. Unmatched junction bases numbered 7, after V lost 4 bases and J lost 7 bases. Germline V lookup: CDR1 ENHRY, CDR2 SYGVKD. CDR3 in amino acids: CAISVRTGDGGYTF. As DNA, the CDR3 is TGTGCCATCAGTGTACGGACAGGGGACGGTGGCTACACCTTC.

The chain links TRBV19 to TRBJ2-3; D remains unclear. The CDR3 has 16 amino acids. Germline V gives CDR1 LNHDA, CDR2 SQIVND (reference sequence). V was trimmed by 0 bases and J by 1 base, leaving 11 bases between them. The CDR3 loop is CASSIDLSVGTDTQYF. The CDR3 DNA reads TGTGCCAGTAGTATAGATCTCAGCGTTGGCACAGATACGCAGTATTTT.

The V call is TRBV5-1, the J call TRBJ1-2; 9 nucleotides line up with TRBD1. The CDR3 sequence is 15 residues long. Germline trimming cut 1 base from V and 6 bases from J; bases unmatched to any gene: 7. CDR1 is SGHRS and CDR2 is YFSETQ in the germline V gene. The CDR3 reads CASSLWTGEENGYTF. The CDR3 region has the DNA TGCGCCAGCAGCTTGTGGACAGGGGAAGAAAATGGCTACACCTTC.

This chain uses TRBV19 with TRBJ1-4; TRBD1 is a possible D gene (6 bases). Germline CDR1 is LNHDA and CDR2 is SQIVND (reference sequence). The CDR3 consists of 15 residues. Trimming removed 7 bases at V and 3 bases at J, with 15 bases between. CDR3 region: CASTPEGGANEKLFF. The CDR3 DNA reads TGTGCCAGTACTCCGGAGGGGGGGGCTAATGAAAAACTGTTTTTT.

The chain carries TRBV5-1 and TRBJ1-1; D is possibly TRBD1 (6 bases). The CDR3 is made up of 15 amino acids. CDR1 is SGHRS and CDR2 is YFSETQ in the germline V gene. V shed 0 bases and J shed 1 base, with 10 bases lying between them. DNA for the CDR3: TGCGCCAGCAGCTTGGTCCCAGGGGCGAACACTGAAGCTTTCTTT. Protein: CASSLVPGANTEAFF.

This clone was counted between two and nine times. J is TRBJ1-2 and V is TRBV6-5, with D possibly matching TRBD1 (6 bases). V was shortened by 7 bases and J by 3 bases, with 12 bases between the two germline ends. CDR1 MNHEY and CDR2 SVGAGI come from the germline V gene. This CDR3 contains 13 residues. The CDR3 is CASKDRIHYGYTF. In DNA form, the CDR3 reads TGTGCCAGCAAAGACAGGATCCACTATGGCTACACCTTC.

This clone has only one observation. The J gene is TRBJ1-3, the V gene TRBV3-1 (or the pseudogene TRBV3-2), with no clear D. The germline V and J ends were trimmed by 3 bases and 0 bases, with 9 bases remaining between them. The CDR3 extends over 15 amino acids. Germline assignment: CDR1 LGHDT and CDR2 YNNKEL (reference sequence). As DNA, the CDR3 is TGTGCCAGCAGCCAGCGGCTGTTCTCTGGAAACACCATATATTTT. Amino acid sequence: CASSQRLFSGNTIYF.

The V call is TRBV4-2, the J call TRBJ2-2; the match to TRBD2 covers 8 bases. Germline trimming cut 0 bases from V and 8 bases from J; bases unmatched to any gene: 5. Germline V gene lookup returns CDR1 LGHNA and CDR2 YNFKEQ. This CDR3 is 15 amino acids long. CDR3 region: CASSQDPASGGELFF. CDR3 nucleotide sequence: TGTGCCAGCAGCCAAGATCCGGCTAGCGGGGGGGAGCTGTTTTTT.

The V gene is TRBV3-1 (or the pseudogene TRBV3-2), the J gene TRBJ2-1, with TRBD1 identical over 8 bases. Germline-derived CDR1 and CDR2 are LGHDT and YNNKEL (reference sequence). This CDR3 spans 16 amino acids. V lost 0 bases and J lost 4; bases outside the gene matches: 5. The CDR3 sequence: CASSQDLGQEYNEQFF. The CDR3 DNA reads as TGTGCCAGCAGCCAAGATCTGGGACAGGAGTACAATGAGCAGTTCTTC.

V usage is TRBV4-1 and J usage is TRBJ2-7; 12 nucleotides align to TRBD2. V dropped 4 bases and J dropped 3; count of bases not matched to a gene: 10. Germline CDR1 is MGHRA and CDR2 is YSYEKL. This CDR3 has 17 amino acids. The CDR3 DNA reads as TGCGCCAGCAGCCCCCTCTTGACTAGCGGGAGTGTCTACGAGCAGTACTTC. Translating gives CASSPLLTSGSVYEQYF.

V is TRBV3-1 (or the pseudogene TRBV3-2) and J is TRBJ1-4, with 7 bases fitting TRBD1. The V gene's germline CDR1 is LGHDT and CDR2 YNNKEL (reference sequence). The CDR3 contains 15 residues. The junction had 5 bases not matched to a gene; V was cut back by 3 bases and J by 4 bases. In DNA form, the CDR3 reads TGTGCCAGCAGCCACAGGACAGGAGGTAATGAAAAACTGTTTTTT. Translating gives CASSHRTGGNEKLFF.

The chain couples TRBV5-1 to TRBJ1-4; D is possibly TRBD1 (6 bases). The CDR3 loop spans 15 amino acids. CDR1 SGHRS and CDR2 YFSETQ come from the germline V gene. The germline V and J ends were trimmed by 4 bases and 7 bases, with 17 bases remaining between them. The CDR3, as DNA: TGCGCCAGCAGCGGGGTTGGGGACAAACTTGAAAAACTGTTTTTT. Encoded protein: CASSGVGDKLEKLFF.

The V and J genes are TRBV30 and TRBJ2-3, with D perhaps matching TRBD1 (5 bases). There are 15 residues in the CDR3. CDR1 GTSNPN and CDR2 SVGIG come from the germline V gene (reference sequence). V gave up 0 bases and J gave up 9 bases, with 19 bases separating them. CDR3 loop: CAWSVAAGPPGTQYF. Here the CDR3 DNA reads TGTGCCTGGAGTGTTGCGGCAGGGCCCCCCGGAACGCAGTATTTT. Combining the CDR3 with reference TRBV30 and TRBJ2-3 gives the whole variable domain SQTIHQWPATLVQPVGSPLSLECTVEGTSNPNLYWYRQAAGRGLQLLFYSVGIGQISSEVPQNLSASRPQDRQFILSSKKLLLSDSGFYLCAWSVAAGPPGTQYFGPGTRLTVL.

This chain links TRBV7-6 with TRBJ1-1; D perhaps matches TRBD1 (5 bases). Germline loops: CDR1 SGHVS, CDR2 FNYEAQ. The CDR3 runs to 15 residues. Between the trimmed V and J ends, which lost 6 bases and 1 base, there was a span of 15 bases. The CDR3 spells CASRHREGKNTEAFF. Written as DNA, the CDR3 is TGTGCCAGCAGGCACCGGGAGGGGAAGAACACTGAAGCTTTCTTT.

This sequence joins TRBV24-1 and TRBJ2-5; TRBD1 matches at 8 bases. V dropped 4 bases and J dropped 0; count of bases not matched to a gene: 3. The CDR3 totals 15 residues. Germline V CDR1 and CDR2: KGHDR, SFDVKD. CDR3 DNA: TGTGCCACCAGTGACCTGGGACAGGACCAAGAGACCCAGTACTTC. Its protein product is CATSDLGQDQETQYF.

Written as DNA, the CDR3 is TGTGCCAGCAGCCTTTTCCGGACAGGCGGCGGGGAGCTGTTTTTT. This sequence encodes CASSLFRTGGGELFF. V and J are TRBV14 and TRBJ2-2; 7 bases fit TRBD1. The germline gives CDR1 SGHDN, CDR2 FVKESK. The CDR3 loop spans 15 amino acids. J lost 7 bases, V lost 4 bases, and 9 bases had no gene match.

This clone was seen once. The rearrangement uses TRBV5-1 and TRBJ2-5; D remains unclear. Trimming left V 0 bases short and J 5 bases short, with 5 bases between. Germline-derived CDR1 and CDR2 are SGHRS and YFSETQ. This CDR3 has 12 residues. CDR3 amino acids: CASSLDRETQYF. CDR3 nucleotides: TGCGCCAGCAGCTTGGATCGGGAGACCCAGTACTTC.

This chain links TRBV5-6 with TRBJ1-5; 8 nucleotides match TRBD1. After removal of 5 bases from V and 3 bases from J, the junction contained 7 bases not matched to a gene. The CDR3 has 15 amino acids. Germline V CDR1 and CDR2: SGHDT, YYEEEE. The CDR3 loop reads CASSPTGDFNQPQHF. CDR3 nucleotides: TGTGCCAGCAGTCCGACAGGGGACTTCAATCAGCCCCAGCATTTT. Full variable domain (missing parts from reference TRBV5-6 and TRBJ1-5): DAGVTQSPTHLIKTRGQQVTLRCSPKSGHDTVSWYQQALGQGPQFIFQYYEEEERQRGNFPDRFSGHQFPNYSSELNVNALLLGDSALYLCASSPTGDFNQPQHFGDGTRLSIL.

This rearrangement joins TRBV7-2 to TRBJ2-3; TRBD2 matches at 10 bases. Looked up from germline, CDR1 is SGHTA and CDR2 is FQGNSA. There are 18 residues in the CDR3. V lost 3 bases to trimming and J lost 5 bases; unmatched junction nucleotides: 14. This CDR3 reads CASSLASGGDEGIDTQYF. CDR3 nucleotide sequence: TGTGCCAGCAGCTTGGCTAGCGGGGGAGATGAAGGAATAGATACGCAGTATTTT.

The V and J genes are TRBV7-8 and TRBJ1-6; D unclear. Trimming stripped 3 bases from V and 6 bases from J, with 3 bases between. CDR3 size: 12 residues. Germline V CDR1 and CDR2: SGHVS, FQNEAQ. In DNA form, the CDR3 reads TGTGCCAGCAGCTTGAGTAATTCACCCCTCCACTTT. Its translation: CASSLSNSPLHF.

The chain employs TRBV27 and TRBJ2-7, with TRBD2 matching over 7 bases. Germline CDR1 reads MNHEY; CDR2 reads SMNVEV (reference sequence). The CDR3 runs to 15 residues. V gave up 1 base and J gave up 7 bases; unmatched junction bases: 10. CDR3 coding DNA: TGTGCCAGCAGTTTATGGCTAGCGGAAGCTAGAGAGCAGTACTTC. It translates to CASSLWLAEAREQYF.

The chain joins TRBV11-3 to TRBJ2-7; TRBD1 might be the D (6 bases). Per germline, CDR1 SGHNT and CDR2 YENEEA. This CDR3 region has 12 residues. The V and J ends lost 1 base and 6 bases respectively, with 7 bases between them. CDR3 DNA sequence: TGTGCCAGCAGCTTAGGGGACACCGAGCAGTACTTC. It specifies CASSLGDTEQYF.

The rearrangement links TRBV6-5 to TRBJ2-1, with 8 bases identical to TRBD2. Trimming took 2 bases from V and 8 from J; bases not matched to a gene: 8. In germline, CDR1 is MNHEY, CDR2 SVGAGI. This CDR3 has 15 amino acids. The CDR3, as DNA: TGTGCCAGCAGTTACGGAGCCCGGGAGGGCTATGAGCAGTTCTTC. Its protein is CASSYGAREGYEQFF.

This chain links TRBV27 with TRBJ1-5; TRBD1 matches 7 bases. The length of the CDR3 is 14 residues. Germline V CDR1 and CDR2: MNHEY, SMNVEV (reference sequence). Trimming took 10 bases from V and 6 from J; bases not matched to a gene: 12. CDR3 bases: TGTGCCACCAAAGGGCAGGGGGATTTTCAGCCCCAGCATTTT. It translates to CATKGQGDFQPQHF.

The V gene is TRBV5-1, the J gene TRBJ1-1; 7 nucleotides align to TRBD1. V lost 0 bases to trimming and J lost 10 bases; unmatched junction nucleotides: 9. The germline V gene encodes CDR1 SGHRS and CDR2 YFSETQ. The CDR3 runs to 14 residues. In DNA, the CDR3 is TGCGCCAGCAGCTTGGGAGTCGACAGGGCCTTAGCTTTCTTT. Protein sequence: CASSLGVDRALAFF.

The V gene is TRBV7-9, the J gene TRBJ1-1, with D tentatively TRBD1 (6 bases). Germline V lookup: CDR1 SEHNR, CDR2 FQNEAQ (reference sequence). Deletions cut 2 bases from V and 3 bases from J, with 13 bases between. The CDR3 is 15 amino acids. CDR3 DNA: TGTGCCAGCAGCTTACGGGGGGCAGGGGACACTGAAGCTTTCTTT. Protein sequence: CASSLRGAGDTEAFF.

The V call is TRBV29-1, the J call TRBJ2-1, with TRBD2 matching over 8 bases. The length of the CDR3 is 15 residues. CDR1 SQVTM and CDR2 ANQGSEA come from the germline V gene. The junction had 11 bases not matched to a gene; V was cut back by 2 bases and J by 8 bases. The CDR3 sequence: CSVEREGVLSDEQFF. The CDR3 nucleotides are TGCAGCGTTGAACGGGAGGGAGTCCTGAGCGATGAGCAGTTCTTC.